Listed here is a single T cell receptor beta chain. Its cognate antigen is unknown. Per the germline V gene, CDR1 is SNHLY and CDR2 is FYNNEI. The CDR3 covers 15 residues. The V gene lost 1 base and the J gene lost 0 bases, with 8 bases spanning the gap. This specimen comes from a study of OX40 agonist ivuxolimab in advanced cancers. General study results and limits: Expanded clones were, on average, more numerous in CD8+ T cells than in CD4+.

The table came from immunoSEQ multiplex PCR; TCRdb's copy has only in-frame clones and leaves some out. The top ten hold 9.5% to 15% of the sample, which has fewer than 20,000 clones, roughly three quarters seen once. The rearrangement links TRBV2 to TRBJ2-3; D ambiguous. The material sequenced was CD4+ or CD8+ T cells sorted from blood, taken in a trial of the OX40 agonist ivuxolimab. This sequence was found in an adult with an advanced solid tumor such as melanoma, head and neck, liver or kidney cancer. CDR3 region: CASSEGVVSTDTQYF. The CDR3 nucleotides are TGTGCCAGCAGTGAAGGGGTAGTTAGCACAGATACGCAGTATTTT. Full variable domain (rest looked up from reference TRBV2 and TRBJ2-3): EPEVTQTPSHQVTQMGQEVILRCVPISNHLYFYWYRQILGQKVEFLVSFYNNEISEKSEIFDDQFSVERPDGSNFTLKIRSTKLEDSAMYFCASSEGVVSTDTQYFGPGTRLTVL.